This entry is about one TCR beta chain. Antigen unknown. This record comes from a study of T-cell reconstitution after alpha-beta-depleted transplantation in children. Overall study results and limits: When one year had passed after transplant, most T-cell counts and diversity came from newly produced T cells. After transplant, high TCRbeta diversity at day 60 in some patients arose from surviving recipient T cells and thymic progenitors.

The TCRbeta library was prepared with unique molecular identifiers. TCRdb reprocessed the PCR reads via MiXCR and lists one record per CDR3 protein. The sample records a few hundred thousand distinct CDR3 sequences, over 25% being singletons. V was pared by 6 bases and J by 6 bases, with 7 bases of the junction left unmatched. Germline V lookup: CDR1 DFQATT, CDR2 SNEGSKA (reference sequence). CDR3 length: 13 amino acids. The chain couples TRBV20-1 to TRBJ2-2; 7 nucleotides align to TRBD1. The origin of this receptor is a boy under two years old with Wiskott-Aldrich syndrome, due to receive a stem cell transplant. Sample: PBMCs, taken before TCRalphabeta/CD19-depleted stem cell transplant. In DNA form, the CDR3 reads TGCAGTGCAGCCCGGCAGGGGGCCGGGGAGCTGTTTTTT. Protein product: CSAARQGAGELFF.